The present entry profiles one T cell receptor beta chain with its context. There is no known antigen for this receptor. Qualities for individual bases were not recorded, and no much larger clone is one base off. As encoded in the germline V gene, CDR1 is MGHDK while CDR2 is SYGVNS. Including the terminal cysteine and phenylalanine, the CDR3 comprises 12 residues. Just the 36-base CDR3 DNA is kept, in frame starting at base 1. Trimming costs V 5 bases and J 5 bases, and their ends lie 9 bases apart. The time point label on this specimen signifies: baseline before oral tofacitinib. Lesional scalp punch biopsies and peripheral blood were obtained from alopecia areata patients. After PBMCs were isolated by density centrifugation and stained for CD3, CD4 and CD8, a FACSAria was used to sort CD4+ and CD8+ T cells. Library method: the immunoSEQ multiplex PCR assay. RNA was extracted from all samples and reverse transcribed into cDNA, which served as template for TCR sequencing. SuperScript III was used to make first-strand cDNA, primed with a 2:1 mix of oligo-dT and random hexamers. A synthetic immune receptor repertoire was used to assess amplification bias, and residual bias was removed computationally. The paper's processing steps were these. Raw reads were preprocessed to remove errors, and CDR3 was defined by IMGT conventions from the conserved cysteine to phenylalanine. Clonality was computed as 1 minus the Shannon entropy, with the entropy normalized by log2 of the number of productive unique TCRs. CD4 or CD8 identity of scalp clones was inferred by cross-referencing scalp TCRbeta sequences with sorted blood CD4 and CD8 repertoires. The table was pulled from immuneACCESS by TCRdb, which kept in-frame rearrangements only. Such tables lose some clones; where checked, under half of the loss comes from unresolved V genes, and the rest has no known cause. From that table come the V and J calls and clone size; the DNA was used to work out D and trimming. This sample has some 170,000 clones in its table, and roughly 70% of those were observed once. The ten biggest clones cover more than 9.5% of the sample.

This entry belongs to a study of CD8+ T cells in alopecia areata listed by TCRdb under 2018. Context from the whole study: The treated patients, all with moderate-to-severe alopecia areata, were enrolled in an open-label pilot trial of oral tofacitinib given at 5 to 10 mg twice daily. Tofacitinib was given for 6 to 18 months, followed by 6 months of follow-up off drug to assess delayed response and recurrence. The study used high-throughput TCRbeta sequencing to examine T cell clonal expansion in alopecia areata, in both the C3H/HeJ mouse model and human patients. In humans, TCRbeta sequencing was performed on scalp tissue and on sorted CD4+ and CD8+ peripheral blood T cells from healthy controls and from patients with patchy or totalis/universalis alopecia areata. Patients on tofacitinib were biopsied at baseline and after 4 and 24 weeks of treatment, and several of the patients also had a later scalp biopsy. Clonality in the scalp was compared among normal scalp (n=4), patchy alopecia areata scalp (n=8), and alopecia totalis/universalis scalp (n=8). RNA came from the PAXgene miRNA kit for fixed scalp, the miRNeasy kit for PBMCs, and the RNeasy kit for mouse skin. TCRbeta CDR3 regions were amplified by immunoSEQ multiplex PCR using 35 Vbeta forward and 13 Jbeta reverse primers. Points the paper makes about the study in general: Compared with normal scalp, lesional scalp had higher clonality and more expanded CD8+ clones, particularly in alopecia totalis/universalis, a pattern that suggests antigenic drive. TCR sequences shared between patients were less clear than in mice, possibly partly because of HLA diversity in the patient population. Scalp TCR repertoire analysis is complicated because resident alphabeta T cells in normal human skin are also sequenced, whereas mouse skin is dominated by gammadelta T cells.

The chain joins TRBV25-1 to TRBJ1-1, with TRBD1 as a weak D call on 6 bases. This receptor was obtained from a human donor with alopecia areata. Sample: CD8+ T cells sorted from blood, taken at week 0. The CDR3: CASSTGSTEAFF. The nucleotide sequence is TGTGCCAGCAGTACAGGGAGTACTGAAGCTTTCTTT.